This T cell receptor (beta chain) was identified during a study of T cell responses to AZD1222 COVID-19 vaccine. Background on the study: Second-dose intervals near 4 or 12 weeks were combined.

A remark on this clone: Its antigen is undetermined.

The protocol was immunoSEQ multiplex PCR, while the TCRdb copy is restricted to in-frame clones and leaves out a portion. The repertoire holds around 80,000 clones, with roughly 90% as singletons. The study, taken as a whole, reports: The study found vaccine-associated CD4 TCRs spanning spike, dominant at 160-218 and 743-854. Spike-specific TCR breadth and depth rose after two AZD1222 doses. White British people made up most donors, females outnumbered males, and clonal diversity was possibly underestimated.

This receptor was taken from an adult in good health. The sequenced sample was peripheral blood, obtained on day 0 of AZD1222 vaccination.

In DNA form, the CDR3 reads TGTGCTAGTGGTTTGGTAAGGAGTTACCCTCATGAGCAGTTCTTC. It specifies CASGLVRSYPHEQFF. This chain connects TRBV12-5 to TRBJ2-1; D not resolved. This CDR3 has 15 amino acids. Germline V gives CDR1 LGHNT, CDR2 FRNRAP. V gave up 0 bases and J gave up 8 bases, with 14 bases separating them.